This T cell receptor beta chain is drawn from a study of CD8 T cells in Susac syndrome. Relapsing-remitting disease, either stable or active, was present in the treatment-naive patients who were the multiple sclerosis controls. The V end was cut by 8 bases, the J end by 3 bases, with 17 bases between. CDR3 length: 14 amino acids. CDR1 and CDR2 (germline): MNHEY, SVGEGT. The RNA input was about 0.5 to 1 ug, and it was reverse transcribed with random hexamers. A single record per CDR3 protein comes from TCRdb applying MiXCR to the immunoSEQ multiplex PCR reads. The sample has about 300,000 distinct CDR3 sequences, 85% seen once.

The sequence was collected from a human donor with multiple sclerosis. The J gene is TRBJ2-7, the V gene TRBV6-2 or TRBV6-3, with D tentatively TRBD2 (6 bases). Material: CD8+ T cells from PBMCs. In DNA form, the CDR3 reads TGTGCCAGCCGACTCCGGGACTTGCTCTACGAGCAGTACTTC. Translating gives CASRLRDLLYEQYF.